This paragraph reports one T cell receptor beta chain. CDR1 is SGHVS and CDR2 is FQNEAQ in the germline V gene. The CDR3 covers 14 residues. V dropped 3 bases and J dropped 4 bases, with 13 bases sitting between them. This sample was taken from a study of blood T cell repertoires in COVID-19. Study as a whole: Acute and convalescent COVID-19 specimens originated in the United States, Italy and Spain.

Source study methods: Estimated nucleated cell counts came from reference gene primer amplification. TCRdb's table, derived via immunoSEQ multiplex PCR, lists solely in-frame clones and lacks some. That table gives V, J and clone size, and the DNA gave D and trimming. The table shows around 100,000 clones, with about nine tenths occurring only once. What was sequenced was peripheral blood. The chain has TRBV7-8 and TRBJ2-7; no clear D gene. This TCR was recovered from a woman between 50 and 59 years old with COVID-19, enrolled during active disease. The DNA for the CDR3 is TGTGCCAGCAGCTTTCGACGGGTTGCTTACGAGCAGTACTTC. Protein product: CASSFRRVAYEQYF.